The 31 T cell receptor beta chains given below trace back to one sample, sequenced in a study of T cell responses to AZD1222 COVID-19 vaccine. Generated by immunoSEQ multiplex PCR, the TCRdb table keeps only in-frame clones and is missing some. The sample lists 200,000 or so clones, approximately 93% occurring once. The specimen was peripheral blood, collected 28 days after the second AZD1222 dose. The receptors shown here come from an adult who received the AZD1222 COVID-19 vaccine.

The rearrangement joins TRBV19 to TRBJ1-1, with 7 nucleotides matching TRBD1. The CDR3 has 14 amino acids. V gave up 3 bases and J gave up 3 bases; unmatched junction bases: 4. CDR1 is LNHDA, CDR2 SQIVND, per germline (reference sequence). The DNA for the CDR3 is TGTGCCAGTAGTATTTCAGGGGGGGACACTGAAGCTTTCTTT. Translation gives CASSISGGDTEAFF.

The rearrangement links TRBV3-1 (or the pseudogene TRBV3-2) to TRBJ1-1, with no clear D. From germline, CDR1 is LGHDT and CDR2 YNNKEL (reference sequence). This CDR3 is 13 amino acids long. Trimming left V 2 bases short and J 2 bases short, with 6 bases between. The CDR3 here is CASSQRLNTEAFF. CDR3 DNA sequence: TGTGCCAGCAGCCAAAGACTTAACACTGAAGCTTTCTTT.

J is TRBJ1-5 and V is TRBV18; the match to TRBD1 covers 7 bases. This CDR3 has 15 amino acids. Unmatched junction bases numbered 7, after V lost 3 bases and J lost 5 bases. Germline V gene lookup returns CDR1 KGHSH and CDR2 LQKENI. The CDR3 sequence is CASSPTGVFDQPQHF. CDR3 nucleotide sequence: TGTGCCAGCTCACCTACAGGGGTTTTCGATCAGCCCCAGCATTTT.

The table lists this clone with a count of one. The V gene is TRBV9, the J gene TRBJ1-2; 8 bases agree with TRBD1. This CDR3 has 14 residues. The germline V gene has CDR1 SGDLS and CDR2 YYNGEE. The trim removed 3 bases at V and 6 bases at J, leaving 7 bases unmatched. CDR3 in amino acids: CASSAGDRRHGYTF. CDR3 bases: TGTGCCAGCAGCGCTGGGGACAGGAGGCATGGCTACACCTTC.

V usage is TRBV6-5 and J usage is TRBJ1-1; 9 bases line up with TRBD1. This CDR3 is 13 amino acids long. Germline CDR1 and CDR2: MNHEY and SVGAGI. V lost 7 bases to trimming and J lost 9 bases; unmatched junction nucleotides: 9. The CDR3 spells CASTGQGRKKAFF. The CDR3, as DNA: TGTGCCAGCACGGGACAGGGAAGAAAGAAAGCTTTCTTT.

The genes are TRBV6-2 or TRBV6-3 and TRBJ1-1; no clear D. Germline V lookup: CDR1 MNHEY, CDR2 SVGEGT. There are 13 residues in the CDR3. V lost 1 base, J lost 0 bases, and 3 bases lay in between. This CDR3 reads CASSYYLNTEAFF. CDR3 bases: TGTGCCAGCAGTTACTATCTGAACACTGAAGCTTTCTTT.

This sequence joins TRBV9 and TRBJ1-1; TRBD1 matches 9 bases. This CDR3 spans 17 amino acids. Looked up from germline, CDR1 is SGDLS and CDR2 is YYNGEE. The ends lost 0 bases at V and 10 bases at J; junction bases unmatched: 16. CDR3 loop: CASSVGPTGGTVFGAFF. CDR3 nucleotide sequence: TGTGCCAGCAGCGTAGGTCCGACAGGGGGAACGGTTTTCGGAGCTTTCTTT. Combining the CDR3 with reference TRBV9 and TRBJ1-1 gives the whole variable domain DSGVTQTPKHLITATGQRVTLRCSPRSGDLSVYWYQQSLDQGLQFLIQYYNGEERAKGNILERFSAQQFPDLHSELNLSSLELGDSALYFCASSVGPTGGTVFGAFFGQGTRLTVV.

CDR3 in DNA: TGTGCCAGCAGTTACCCCGGTGGGGATGAGCAGTTCTTC. Protein: CASSYPGGDEQFF. V gene TRBV6-5 combines with J gene TRBJ2-1; no clear D. The CDR3 loop spans 13 amino acids. The germline V gene encodes CDR1 MNHEY and CDR2 SVGAGI. Trimming took 2 bases from V and 8 from J, leaving 10 bases between them.

The chain employs TRBV15 and TRBJ2-5, with D possibly being TRBD1 or TRBD2 (5 bases each). The CDR3 consists of 16 residues. The germline V gene encodes CDR1 LNHNV and CDR2 YYDKDF (reference sequence). Trimming shortened V by 5 bases and J by 5 bases, and 21 bases separated the two germline ends. CDR3 nucleotides: TGTGCCACCAGCCCGAGGCTGGCAGGGCGGAGGGAGACCCAGTACTTC. Amino acid sequence: CATSPRLAGRRETQYF.

V usage is TRBV10-3 and J usage is TRBJ1-1; a weak D match, TRBD1 (5 bases). From germline, CDR1 is ENHRY and CDR2 SYGVKD. The ends were cut back, 3 bases at V and 0 bases at J, with 17 bases in the middle. The CDR3 has 17 residues. CDR3 loop: CAISDIPGGVLNTEAFF. The CDR3 coding sequence is TGTGCCATCAGTGACATCCCCGGAGGGGTCTTGAACACTGAAGCTTTCTTT.

This chain joins TRBV6-5 and TRBJ1-5; D may be TRBD1 (6 bases). CDR1 is MNHEY and CDR2 is SVGAGI in the germline V gene. The CDR3 has 15 amino acids. Trimming left V 2 bases short and J 2 bases short, with 10 bases between. The chain's CDR3 is CASSYRGGGNQPQHF. Here the CDR3 DNA reads TGTGCCAGCAGTTACCGAGGGGGAGGCAATCAGCCCCAGCATTTT.

The CDR3 DNA is TGTGCCAGCAGCTTGGGGGGCGCGGGTAATTCACCCCTCCACTTT. Translating it yields CASSLGGAGNSPLHF. The chain is built from TRBV11-2 and TRBJ1-6, with D perhaps TRBD1 (6 bases). The CDR3 runs 15 residues. Germline-derived CDR1 and CDR2 are SGHAT and FQNNGV. Trimming removed 3 bases at V and 6 bases at J, with 12 bases between.

This rearrangement joins TRBV28 to TRBJ1-3; no firm D call. V was cut by 7 bases and J by 3 bases, with 10 bases left in between. This CDR3 contains 13 residues. Germline V CDR1 and CDR2: MDHEN, SYDVKM. The CDR3 spells CASNRPSGNTIYF. The CDR3 bases are TGTGCCAGCAACCGCCCCAGTGGAAACACCATATATTTT. Complete variable domain (other parts from reference TRBV28 and TRBJ1-3): DVKVTQSSRYLVKRTGEKVFLECVQDMDHENMFWYRQDPGLGLRLIYFSYDVKMKEKGDIPEGYSVSREKKERFSLILESASTNQTSMYLCASNRPSGNTIYFGEGSWLTVV.

This chain uses TRBV28 with TRBJ1-2, with 7 nucleotides matching TRBD1. With 4 bases clipped from V and 8 bases from J, the junction kept 10 bases outside the gene matches. The CDR3 has 14 residues. Germline V gene data show CDR1 as MDHEN and CDR2 as SYDVKM. The CDR3 nucleotides read TGTGCCAGCAGTTCGGGACAGCTTTCCCGGGGCTACACCTTC. Protein: CASSSGQLSRGYTF.

J is TRBJ2-2 and V is TRBV10-3; D is possibly TRBD1 (6 bases). This CDR3 has 15 residues. The germline CDR1 and CDR2 sequences are ENHRY and SYGVKD. Trimming pared 4 bases from V and 3 bases from J, leaving 12 bases between. The CDR3 is CAISARGGHTGELFF. The CDR3 region has the DNA TGTGCCATCAGTGCCCGAGGGGGTCACACCGGGGAGCTGTTTTTT.

The V and J genes are TRBV12-3 or TRBV12-4 and TRBJ1-1; D is possibly TRBD1 (5 bases). Between the trimmed V and J ends, which lost 3 bases and 5 bases, there was a span of 10 bases. The CDR3 totals 13 residues. DNA for the CDR3: TGTGCCAGCAGTTTGTCGTGGGGGACTGAAGCTTTCTTT. Translating it yields CASSLSWGTEAFF.

The chain recombines TRBV9 with TRBJ2-1; 9 nucleotides agree with TRBD1. CDR1 and CDR2 from the germline V gene are SGDLS and YYNGEE. After removal of 2 bases from V and 7 bases from J, the junction contained 7 bases not matched to a gene. The CDR3 sequence is 15 residues long. Written as DNA, the CDR3 is TGTGCCAGCAGCGTGACAGGGGGTCCCTTTAATGAGCAGTTCTTC. This gives the protein CASSVTGGPFNEQFF.

This clone appeared a single time. The CDR3: CASSQDTGALGYTF. In DNA, the CDR3 is TGTGCCAGCAGCCAAGACACGGGGGCCCTAGGCTACACCTTC. This chain links TRBV14 with TRBJ1-2; weak D call: TRBD1 (6 bases). The ends were cut back, 0 bases at V and 8 bases at J, with 13 bases in the middle. Germline values: CDR1 SGHDN, CDR2 FVKESK. This CDR3 is built from 14 residues.

The J gene is TRBJ2-7, the V gene TRBV7-9; TRBD1 or TRBD2 may be the D gene (6 bases each). The CDR3 sequence is 16 residues long. Germline V lookup: CDR1 SEHNR, CDR2 FQNEAQ (reference sequence). V lost 1 base and J lost 7, with 20 bases in between. The CDR3 loop is CASSLVGRSGAVEQYF. Here the CDR3 DNA reads TGTGCCAGCAGCTTAGTGGGGCGGTCGGGGGCGGTTGAGCAGTACTTC. The complete variable domain, with remaining parts taken from reference TRBV7-9 and TRBJ2-7, reads DTGVSQNPRHKITKRGQNVTFRCDPISEHNRLYWYRQTLGQGPEFLTYFQNEAQLEKSRLLSDRFSAERPKGSFSTLEIQRTEQGDSAMYLCASSLVGRSGAVEQYFGPGTRLTVT.

The chain is built from TRBV5-1 and TRBJ1-3, with D unresolved. The CDR3 totals 17 residues. From germline, CDR1 is SGHRS and CDR2 YFSETQ. With 0 bases removed from V and 0 bases from J, the gap between germline ends came to 13 bases. The DNA for the CDR3 is TGCGCCAGCAGCTTGGTGAGCCCTCGGAACTCTGGAAACACCATATATTTT. It specifies CASSLVSPRNSGNTIYF.

J is TRBJ2-5 and V is TRBV7-2, with 7 bases fitting TRBD2. The trim removed 5 bases at V and 2 bases at J, leaving 5 bases unmatched. This CDR3 is 14 amino acids long. The germline gives CDR1 SGHTA, CDR2 FQGNSA. The CDR3 DNA sequence: TGTGCCAGCAGCCCCCCGGGGGGACAAGAGACCCAGTACTTC. Protein: CASSPPGGQETQYF.

The gene calls are TRBV7-8 and TRBJ1-1; D is unresolved. The germline CDR1 and CDR2 sequences are SGHVS and FQNEAQ. This CDR3 contains 13 residues. V was cut by 4 bases and J by 0 bases, with 6 bases left in between. The DNA of the CDR3 is TGTGCCAGCAGCTATGTGGTGAACACTGAAGCTTTCTTT. Protein product: CASSYVVNTEAFF.

Only one count was recorded for this clone. The V gene is TRBV2, the J gene TRBJ2-2; possible D gene TRBD1, 6 bases. The CDR3 covers 14 residues. Germline CDR1 is SNHLY and CDR2 is FYNNEI. Trimming cost V 6 bases and J 7 bases, with 15 bases left between them. CDR3 region: CASRPRQGYGELFF. As DNA, the CDR3 is TGTGCCAGCAGGCCGCGTCAGGGGTACGGGGAGCTGTTTTTT.

The chain links TRBV24-1 to TRBJ2-1; no definite D call. Germline assignment: CDR1 KGHDR and CDR2 SFDVKD. There are 13 residues in the CDR3. V was clipped by 1 base and J by 7 bases, with 7 bases between them. The CDR3 DNA follows: TGTGCCACCAGTGATTTAGGTGAGAATGAGCAGTTCTTC. This encodes CATSDLGENEQFF.

The V gene is TRBV6-5, the J gene TRBJ2-2; D is tentatively TRBD1 or TRBD2 (5 bases each). The germline gives CDR1 MNHEY, CDR2 SVGAGI. This CDR3 spans 15 amino acids. The ends were cut back, 6 bases at V and 1 base at J, with 12 bases in the middle. Written as DNA, the CDR3 is TGTGCCAGCAGGGACGTGGGGGTGAACACCGGGGAGCTGTTTTTT. Encoded protein: CASRDVGVNTGELFF.

This sequence joins TRBV5-5 and TRBJ1-5, with 7 bases fitting TRBD1. V gave up 4 bases and J gave up 4 bases; unmatched junction bases: 8. Germline values: CDR1 SGHKS, CDR2 YYEKEE (reference sequence). There are 15 residues in the CDR3. The DNA of the CDR3 is TGTGCCAGCAGCCCGAGGACAGGAGGAAATCAGCCCCAGCATTTT. Translation: CASSPRTGGNQPQHF. Using reference TRBV5-5 and TRBJ1-5 for the parts outside the CDR3, the full variable domain is DAGVTQSPTHLIKTRGQQVTLRCSPISGHKSVSWYQQVLGQGPQFIFQYYEKEERGRGNFPDRFSARQFPNYSSELNVNALLLGDSALYLCASSPRTGGNQPQHFGDGTRLSIL.

V usage is TRBV3-1 (or the pseudogene TRBV3-2) and J usage is TRBJ2-2; TRBD1 matches 8 bases. The V segment lost 5 bases and the J segment 6 bases; nucleotides outside the gene matches: 8. This CDR3 comprises 15 residues. The V gene's germline CDR1 is LGHDT and CDR2 YNNKEL (reference sequence). The CDR3 bases are TGTGCCAGCAGCTTTACAGGGGGGCGCGCCGGGGAGCTGTTTTTT. Residues: CASSFTGGRAGELFF.

This chain links TRBV3-1 (or the pseudogene TRBV3-2) with TRBJ1-2, with 8 bases matching TRBD1. The CDR3 length is 15 residues. V shed 8 bases, J shed 4 bases, and the junction held 12 bases outside the gene matches. The germline V gene has CDR1 LGHDT and CDR2 YNNKEL (reference sequence). Here the CDR3 DNA reads TGTGCCAGCGCGCCGCAGGGGGCGCTTGGCTATGGCTACACCTTC. This encodes CASAPQGALGYGYTF.

The V call is TRBV20-1, the J call TRBJ2-3; 10 nucleotides agree with TRBD2. This CDR3 is 15 amino acids long. With V trimmed by 3 bases and J by 3 bases, 6 bases remained unmatched. Germline V lookup: CDR1 DFQATT, CDR2 SNEGSKA (reference sequence). CDR3 nucleotide sequence: TGCAGTGCTAGTCGAGCGGGGGGGCAGACAGATACGCAGTATTTT. Translation: CSASRAGGQTDTQYF.

This chain links TRBV9 with TRBJ2-1; TRBD2 matches at 8 bases. The CDR3 length is 15 residues. CDR1 and CDR2 from the germline V gene are SGDLS and YYNGEE. The trim removed 4 bases at V and 0 bases at J, leaving 3 bases unmatched. The CDR3 DNA sequence: TGTGCCAGCAGCCGCGGGGGGATCTCCTACAATGAGCAGTTCTTC. This sequence encodes CASSRGGISYNEQFF.

V usage is TRBV12-3 or TRBV12-4 and J usage is TRBJ1-1, with a possible D match to TRBD1 (5 bases). V was cut by 0 bases and J by 7 bases, with 6 bases left in between. CDR3 length: 12 residues. This chain's CDR3 is CASSLAGVEAFF. CDR3 coding DNA: TGTGCCAGCAGTTTAGCAGGGGTTGAAGCTTTCTTT.